These 12 T cell receptor beta chains share one sample of origin, sequenced in a study of T-cell memory formation after mild COVID-19. A single record per CDR3 protein comes from TCRdb applying MiXCR to the 5' RACE reads. The data show about 560,000 distinct CDR3 sequences, 15% to 20% seen once. Sequenced material: PBMCs or a T cell subset sorted from them (not recorded which). The receptors were gathered from an adult woman who had mild COVID-19 (a few samples of this study predate the infection). Cell type and time point are not known.

V usage is TRBV19 and J usage is TRBJ2-1; 8 bases fit TRBD1. This CDR3 comprises 14 residues. With V trimmed by 3 bases and J by 8 bases, 6 bases remained unmatched. Germline V gives CDR1 LNHDA, CDR2 SQIVND (reference sequence). The CDR3 DNA sequence: TGTGCCAGTAGTATCGGACAGGGACGTGATGAGCAGTTCTTC. Its protein product is CASSIGQGRDEQFF.

This clonotype has a handful of counts. This chain links TRBV4-1 with TRBJ2-7; D is possibly TRBD1 (5 bases). V lost 1 base to trimming and J lost 2 bases, with 30 bases between them. The CDR3 contains 21 residues. CDR1 MGHRA and CDR2 YSYEKL come from the germline V gene. The CDR3 reads CASSQVRKDLRARRETYEQYF. CDR3 DNA sequence: TGCGCCAGCAGCCAAGTTCGGAAGGACCTCAGGGCCAGGAGAGAGACCTACGAGCAGTACTTC.

This clonotype was seen at least ten times. The rearrangement joins TRBV5-1 to TRBJ2-2; D ambiguous. This CDR3 has 13 residues. Germline V CDR1 and CDR2: SGHRS, YFSETQ. V gave up 4 bases and J gave up 8 bases, with 12 bases separating them. The CDR3 spells CASSLEYRGELFF. The CDR3 DNA is TGCGCCAGCAGCCTCGAATACCGGGGGGAGCTGTTTTTT. Supplemented by reference TRBV5-1 and TRBJ2-2, the full variable domain reads KAGVTQTPRYLIKTRGQQVTLSCSPISGHRSVSWYQQTPGQGLQFLFEYFSETQRNKGNFPGRFSGRQFSNSRSEMNVSTLELGDSALYLCASSLEYRGELFFGEGSRLTVL.

The chain links TRBV6-5 to TRBJ2-7; D possibly uses TRBD1 or TRBD2 (5 bases each). The V and J ends lost 8 bases and 3 bases respectively, with 14 bases between them. This CDR3 has 13 amino acids. CDR1 and CDR2 (germline): MNHEY, SVGAGI. The CDR3: CASGASSNYEQYF. As DNA, the CDR3 is TGTGCCAGCGGGGCTAGCAGCAACTACGAGCAGTACTTC.

The V and J genes are TRBV19 and TRBJ1-2; D is possibly TRBD1 (5 bases). V gave up 9 bases and J gave up 3 bases, with 11 bases separating them. The CDR3 contains 12 residues. Germline V gives CDR1 LNHDA, CDR2 SQIVND (reference sequence). The CDR3 nucleotides read TGTGCCAGCGCAGGGTTGGACTATGGCTACACCTTC. Residues: CASAGLDYGYTF.

This rearrangement joins TRBV7-2 to TRBJ2-2; 12 bases line up with TRBD2. This CDR3 region has 18 residues. From germline, CDR1 is SGHTA and CDR2 FQGNSA. V shed 3 bases, J shed 2 bases, and the junction held 7 bases outside the gene matches. The CDR3: CASSFRLAGDDNTGELFF. The CDR3 nucleotides are TGTGCCAGCAGCTTTCGACTAGCGGGAGATGATAACACCGGGGAGCTGTTTTTT.

CDR3 DNA sequence: TGTGCCAGCAGCGTAGGACGGGGGCATTACAATGAGCAGTTCTTC. It is translated as CASSVGRGHYNEQFF. V and J are TRBV9 and TRBJ2-1, with D tentatively TRBD1 or TRBD2 (6 bases each). Per the germline V gene, CDR1 is SGDLS and CDR2 is YYNGEE. V was cut by 0 bases and J by 4 bases, with 11 bases left in between. This CDR3 comprises 15 residues.

The rearrangement uses TRBV5-1 and TRBJ2-1; TRBD2 matches 9 bases. J was trimmed by 5 bases and V by 3 bases; bases with no gene match: 3. Germline V CDR1 and CDR2: SGHRS, YFSETQ. The CDR3 covers 14 residues. This CDR3 reads CASSWREGHNEQFF. CDR3 nucleotide sequence: TGCGCCAGCAGCTGGCGGGAGGGGCACAATGAGCAGTTCTTC.

This clonotype was observed many times. The chain carries TRBV9 and TRBJ1-2; D may be TRBD1 (5 bases). The CDR3 has 14 amino acids. Trimming left V 0 bases short and J 4 bases short, with 10 bases between. CDR1 is SGDLS and CDR2 is YYNGEE in the germline V gene. The CDR3 spells CASSVALDTYGYTF. The CDR3 nucleotides are TGTGCCAGCAGCGTAGCTTTGGACACCTATGGCTACACCTTC. The whole variable domain, remainder taken from reference TRBV9 and TRBJ1-2, is DSGVTQTPKHLITATGQRVTLRCSPRSGDLSVYWYQQSLDQGLQFLIQYYNGEERAKGNILERFSAQQFPDLHSELNLSSLELGDSALYFCASSVALDTYGYTFGSGTRLTVV.

The chain recombines TRBV10-3 with TRBJ1-6; 8 bases align to TRBD1. The junction had 3 bases not matched to a gene; V was cut back by 4 bases and J by 7 bases. This CDR3 has 14 residues. Looked up from germline, CDR1 is ENHRY and CDR2 is SYGVKD. The CDR3, as DNA: TGTGCCATCAGTGGGACAGGGAAAAATTCACCCCTCCACTTT. This sequence encodes CAISGTGKNSPLHF.

This clonotype was seen a few times. V gene TRBV7-2 combines with J gene TRBJ2-2; TRBD2 matches at 12 bases. The trim removed 7 bases at V and 7 bases at J, leaving 10 bases unmatched. Germline CDR1 and CDR2: SGHTA and FQGNSA. This CDR3 has 16 residues. Written as DNA, the CDR3 is TGTGCCAGCATCACCCGACTAGCGGGAGCCCTCGGGGAGCTGTTTTTT. Translation: CASITRLAGALGELFF. The entire variable domain, with the rest obtained from reference TRBV7-2 and TRBJ2-2, is as follows: GAGVSQSPSNKVTEKGKDVELRCDPISGHTALYWYRQSLGQGLEFLIYFQGNSAPDKSGLPSDRFSAERTGGSVSTLTIQRTQQEDSAVYLCASITRLAGALGELFFGEGSRLTVL.

This clonotype was seen a few times. The chain is built from TRBV24-1 and TRBJ1-2; no firm D call. V was clipped by 3 bases and J by 4 bases, with 8 bases between them. Germline CDR1 is KGHDR and CDR2 is SFDVKD. The length of the CDR3 is 13 residues. The CDR3 protein is CATSDEASYGYTF. For the CDR3, the DNA is TGTGCCACCAGTGATGAAGCCTCCTATGGCTACACCTTC.